This record concerns one T cell receptor beta chain sequence. Its target is unknown. The authors made TCR beta libraries by quantitative 5'-RACE with molecular barcodes. From the 5' RACE reads, TCRdb called clonotypes with MiXCR, one entry per CDR3 protein. Among 470,000 or so distinct CDR3 sequences, 25% to 30% were seen once, and the ten largest hold 0.85% to 1%. This sample stems from a study of CD8 T cells in ankylosing spondylitis. Germline CDR1 reads SGHRS; CDR2 reads YFSETQ. With 4 bases removed from V and 6 bases from J, the gap between germline ends came to 14 bases. This CDR3 is 14 amino acids long. Findings and limits, study-wide: Disease-linked clones reportedly showed significant enrichment in matched ankylosing spondylitis synovial fluid. Several highly homologous variants made up a TCR beta motif, and this motif appeared characteristic of ankylosing spondylitis blood.

The chain employs TRBV5-1 and TRBJ2-1, with D perhaps given as TRBD1 or TRBD2 (6 bases each). This TCR was sampled from a male donor with ankylosing spondylitis. Source material: blood, either unsorted or a sorted T cell fraction (not recorded which). The CDR3 sequence: CASSMDSGSNEQFF. The DNA of the CDR3 is TGCGCCAGCAGCATGGACAGCGGGTCCAATGAGCAGTTCTTC.